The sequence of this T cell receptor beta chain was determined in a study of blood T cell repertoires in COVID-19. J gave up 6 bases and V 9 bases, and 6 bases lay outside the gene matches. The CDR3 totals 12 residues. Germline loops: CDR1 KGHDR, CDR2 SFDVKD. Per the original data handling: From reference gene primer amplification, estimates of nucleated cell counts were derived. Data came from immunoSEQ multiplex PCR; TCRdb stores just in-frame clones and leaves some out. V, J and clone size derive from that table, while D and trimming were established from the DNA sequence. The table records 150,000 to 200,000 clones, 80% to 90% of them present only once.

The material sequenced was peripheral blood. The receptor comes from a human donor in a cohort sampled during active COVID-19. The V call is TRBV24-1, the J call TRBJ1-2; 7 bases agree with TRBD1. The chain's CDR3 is CATQDRFNGYTF. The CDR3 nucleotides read TGTGCCACCCAGGACAGGTTTAATGGCTACACCTTC.